The 20 T cell receptor beta chains in this list originate from one sample, sequenced in a study of blood T cell repertoires in COVID-19. TCRdb keeps only in-frame clones here, not all; method: immunoSEQ multiplex PCR. The sample yields over 200,000 clones, around 75% seen once. Sequencing was carried out using peripheral blood. The source is a human donor in a cohort sampled during active COVID-19.

The V call is TRBV28, the J call TRBJ2-7; 7 nucleotides align to TRBD1. The length of the CDR3 is 15 residues. J gave up 4 bases and V 5 bases, and 11 bases lay outside the gene matches. Looked up from germline, CDR1 is MDHEN and CDR2 is SYDVKM. The CDR3 spells CASSDMTGSPYEQYF. CDR3 nucleotides: TGTGCCAGCAGTGACATGACAGGGTCCCCTTACGAGCAGTACTTC.

The V gene is TRBV2, the J gene TRBJ2-5; 7 bases are a match to TRBD1. Per the germline V gene, CDR1 is SNHLY and CDR2 is FYNNEI. The V segment lost 9 bases and the J segment 2 bases; nucleotides outside the gene matches: 9. The CDR3 is 14 residues long. The CDR3 DNA is TGTGCCAGTAAAGGGACAGCTGCACAAGAGACCCAGTACTTC. It codes for CASKGTAAQETQYF.

The chain uses TRBV6-6 and TRBJ2-7; 11 bases match TRBD2. V lost 2 bases to trimming and J lost 5 bases; unmatched junction nucleotides: 2. CDR3 length: 14 amino acids. Germline V gives CDR1 MNHNY, CDR2 SVGAGI (reference sequence). This CDR3 is CASSYLAGGHEQYF. The CDR3 DNA follows: TGTGCCAGCAGTTACCTAGCGGGGGGCCACGAGCAGTACTTC.

The chain links TRBV19 to TRBJ2-1; 7 bases line up with TRBD2. V dropped 0 bases and J dropped 1; count of bases not matched to a gene: 6. Germline assignment: CDR1 LNHDA and CDR2 SQIVND (reference sequence). The CDR3 consists of 17 residues. This CDR3 is CASSIDMASGSYNEQFF. The CDR3, as DNA: TGTGCCAGTAGTATAGATATGGCTAGCGGATCCTACAATGAGCAGTTCTTC.

There are a few counts of this clone. This chain uses TRBV7-2 with TRBJ1-5; TRBD1 agrees at 9 bases. Trimming cost V 1 base and J 5 bases; bases outside gene matches: 15. The germline V gene encodes CDR1 SGHTA and CDR2 FQGNSA. The CDR3 sequence is 19 residues long. The CDR3 sequence: CASSLVRGGTGKYHQPQHF. DNA for the CDR3: TGTGCCAGCAGCTTAGTCAGGGGGGGGACAGGGAAATATCATCAGCCCCAGCATTTT.

This chain uses TRBV19 with TRBJ2-5; maybe TRBD1 (6 bases). CDR3 size: 13 residues. Germline CDR1 LNHDA, CDR2 SQIVND (reference sequence). V was trimmed by 7 bases and J by 1 base, leaving 10 bases between them. The CDR3 loop reads CASTSTGQETQYF. The CDR3 DNA sequence: TGTGCCAGTACCTCGACAGGCCAAGAGACCCAGTACTTC.

In its sample, this clone was seen once. J is TRBJ1-3 and V is TRBV20-1; no definite D call. This CDR3 is 11 amino acids long. With 7 bases removed from V and 0 bases from J, the gap between germline ends came to 4 bases. The germline CDR1 and CDR2 sequences are DFQATT and SNEGSKA (reference sequence). The CDR3 is CSVNSGNTIYF. In DNA, the CDR3 is TGCAGTGTCAACTCTGGAAACACCATATATTTT.

The chain employs TRBV7-2 and TRBJ1-5; no firm D call. V dropped 5 bases and J dropped 6 bases, with 11 bases sitting between them. Germline V gene sequence: CDR1 SGHTA, CDR2 FQGNSA. The CDR3 is 13 residues long. The CDR3 reads CASSDIAGQPQHF. CDR3 coding DNA: TGTGCCAGCAGCGACATTGCAGGTCAGCCCCAGCATTTT.

The rearrangement links TRBV19 to TRBJ1-1, with 9 bases matching TRBD1. There are 16 residues in the CDR3. The germline V gene has CDR1 LNHDA and CDR2 SQIVND (reference sequence). After removal of 3 bases from V and 5 bases from J, the junction contained 10 bases not matched to a gene. The CDR3 DNA reads TGTGCCAGTAGTATTTCTGGGACAGGGAGGTTGACTGAAGCTTTCTTT. It encodes CASSISGTGRLTEAFF. The variable domain in full, with the rest retrieved from reference TRBV19 and TRBJ1-1, is DGGITQSPKYLFRKEGQNVTLSCEQNLNHDAMYWYRQDPGQGLRLIYYSQIVNDFQKGDIAEGYSVSREKKESFPLTVTSAQKNPTAFYLCASSISGTGRLTEAFFGQGTRLTVV.

This CDR3 is CASSLVAAAYGYTF. In DNA form, the CDR3 reads TGTGCCAGCAGCTTGGTAGCAGCCGCCTATGGCTACACCTTC. The chain combines TRBV5-6 with TRBJ1-2; D remains ambiguous. V was pared by 0 bases and J by 4 bases, with 10 bases between. CDR1 and CDR2 (germline): SGHDT, YYEEEE. The CDR3 length is 14 residues.

The chain carries TRBV5-1 and TRBJ1-2, with 7 positions matching TRBD1. The junction had 8 bases not matched to a gene; V was cut back by 4 bases and J by 8 bases. CDR1 SGHRS and CDR2 YFSETQ come from the germline V gene. CDR3 size: 13 residues. The CDR3 coding sequence is TGCGCCAGCAGCACCGAGGGGGCGGGCGGCTACACCTTC. This translates into CASSTEGAGGYTF.

The V and J genes are TRBV4-1 and TRBJ1-5, with 10 bases that match TRBD1. Germline CDR1 and CDR2: MGHRA and YSYEKL. The CDR3 is 16 residues long. V trimming: 1 base; J trimming: 6 bases; junction bases outside the gene matches: 6. The CDR3 region is CASSQGDRGRSQPQHF. The CDR3 nucleotides are TGCGCCAGCAGCCAAGGGGACAGGGGTCGAAGTCAGCCCCAGCATTTT.

The rearrangement joins TRBV6-2 or TRBV6-3 to TRBJ2-7; 7 bases map to TRBD2. The CDR3 contains 14 residues. The germline V gene encodes CDR1 MNHEY and CDR2 SVGEGT. After removal of 6 bases from V and 4 bases from J, the junction contained 9 bases not matched to a gene. CDR3 nucleotides: TGTGCCAGCAGCTCTCGGACTAGTGGGTACGAGCAGTACTTC. Its translation is CASSSRTSGYEQYF.

This sequence joins TRBV30 and TRBJ2-7; D is perhaps TRBD1 (6 bases). CDR3 length: 13 residues. The V gene's germline CDR1 is GTSNPN and CDR2 SVGIG (reference sequence). Trimming took off 0 bases at V and 6 bases at J, with 12 bases between the two ends. This chain's CDR3 is CAWSVTGKTEQYF. For the CDR3, the DNA is TGTGCCTGGAGTGTAACAGGGAAGACCGAGCAGTACTTC.

V is TRBV7-2 and J is TRBJ2-7, with 9 bases lining up with TRBD2. V trimming: 5 bases; J trimming: 3 bases; junction bases outside the gene matches: 5. Germline V gene sequence: CDR1 SGHTA, CDR2 FQGNSA. This CDR3 spans 14 amino acids. The CDR3 coding sequence is TGTGCCAGCAGCCCCCTTAGCGGGAGCTACGAGCAGTACTTC. Its protein is CASSPLSGSYEQYF.

The genes are TRBV7-8 and TRBJ2-5; 8 bases are shared with TRBD2. The V gene's germline CDR1 is SGHVS and CDR2 FQNEAQ. The CDR3 runs to 15 residues. With V trimmed by 1 base and J by 4 bases, 5 bases remained unmatched. The CDR3: CASSLGRLARETQYF. CDR3 in DNA: TGTGCCAGCAGCTTAGGAAGACTAGCGAGAGAGACCCAGTACTTC.

This clone has just one count. The chain employs TRBV5-6 and TRBJ2-2; D is perhaps TRBD1 (5 bases). Germline CDR1 reads SGHDT; CDR2 reads YYEEEE. V was cut by 3 bases and J by 0 bases, with 15 bases left in between. There are 17 residues in the CDR3. The CDR3 sequence is CASSSRRQMANTGELFF. In DNA form, the CDR3 reads TGTGCCAGCAGCTCAAGACGACAGATGGCGAACACCGGGGAGCTGTTTTTT.

The chain joins TRBV7-2 to TRBJ2-7; 8 nucleotides line up with TRBD2. J lost 3 bases, V lost 5 bases, and 12 bases had no gene match. CDR3 length: 16 amino acids. Per the germline V gene, CDR1 is SGHTA and CDR2 is FQGNSA. CDR3 amino acids: CASSPRGGSPLYEQYF. In DNA, the CDR3 is TGTGCCAGCAGCCCTCGGGGGGGATCCCCTCTCTACGAGCAGTACTTC.

This clone came up many times. V gene TRBV6-5 combines with J gene TRBJ2-7, with D unclear. Deletions cut 0 bases from V and 4 bases from J, with 10 bases between. Germline CDR1 MNHEY, CDR2 SVGAGI. The CDR3 runs to 14 residues. CDR3 in amino acids: CASSYSTRMYEQYF. The CDR3 bases are TGTGCCAGCAGTTACTCGACGAGGATGTACGAGCAGTACTTC.

This clone occurred a few times. The CDR3 DNA follows: TGTGCCAGCAGCGTAAACCCCTCAGTGGCGGGACCGGACGAGCAGTACTTC. It specifies CASSVNPSVAGPDEQYF. The chain employs TRBV9 and TRBJ2-7; perhaps TRBD2 as D (6 bases). This CDR3 contains 17 residues. Deletions cut 1 base from V and 5 bases from J, with 22 bases between. Per the germline V gene, CDR1 is SGDLS and CDR2 is YYNGEE.